This is a list of T cell receptor beta chains from one sample in a study of OX40 agonist ivuxolimab in advanced cancers. Sequencing was performed with immunoSEQ multiplex PCR; in TCRdb, only in-frame clones are kept and a portion is missing. The repertoire holds some 80,000 clones, with about 85% as singletons. This specimen consisted of CD4+ or CD8+ T cells sorted from blood, obtained in a trial of the OX40 agonist ivuxolimab. The source of these receptors is an adult with an advanced solid tumor such as melanoma, head and neck, liver or kidney cancer. The CDR3 runs from the conserved cysteine through the conserved F or W. Each record gives: V gene, clone size, J gene, CDR3 protein. Some rows have no size entry. The others give once, few or many, or a class for an expanded clone.

>TRBV20-1|-|TRBJ1-2
CSAPEDGYTF
>TRBV6-6|-|TRBJ2-7
CASSYSKGGGPTQYF
>TRBV7-2|-|TRBJ2-3
CASSLRGGQKDTQYF
>TRBV5-1|-|TRBJ1-1
CASSLQTSGTEAFF
>TRBV5-1|once|TRBJ1-6
CASSLTDRGNSPLHF
>TRBV5-5|once|TRBJ2-5
CASSPSGSGGYQETQYF
>TRBV10-3|-|TRBJ1-2
CAIHRGNNYGYTF
>TRBV29-1|once|TRBJ2-7
CSVVERGYEQYF
>TRBV6-1|-|TRBJ2-1
CASSERSRGVIFSGSYNEQFF
>TRBV11-1|-|TRBJ2-2
CASRDRTAGGELFF
>TRBV25-1|-|TRBJ2-5
CASSDRIQETQYF
>TRBV7-2|-|TRBJ2-6
CASTRAAGANVLTF
>TRBV19|-|TRBJ1-5
CASSIRRQGPYQPQHF
>TRBV7-3|-|TRBJ2-1
CASSLAGQGGNEQFF